The T cell receptor beta chain described here comes from a study of identical twins. Points from the study as a whole: Alpha sequences out of frame and shared by twins had excess low generation probability. For zero-insertion analyses, partial confounding could come from invariant MAIT and iNKT cells.

In germline, CDR1 is DFQATT, CDR2 SNEGSKA (reference sequence). Trimming took 4 bases from V and 4 from J; bases not matched to a gene: 10. The length of the CDR3 is 16 residues. This clonotype has ten or more counts. Its antigen is currently unknown. A template switching step contributed a universal primer site, while unique molecular identifiers were present in the cDNA. MiXCR was run by TCRdb on the 5' RACE reads, yielding one entry per CDR3 protein. Of 250,000 or so distinct CDR3 sequences in the sample, approximately 8.3% were seen once. This same sample was also taken into another study, of yellow fever vaccine responses in identical twins. That source notes: Twins' vaccine T cell response reportedly gave the appearance of partial convergence and partial personalization.

V usage is TRBV20-1 and J usage is TRBJ2-7; 13 nucleotides align to TRBD2. This TCR was recovered from a woman in her late teens or twenties in good health. Sequences were obtained from CD8+ T cells sorted from blood. DNA of the CDR3: TGCAGTGCTAAACCCGGGACTAGCGGGATCTTATACGAGCAGTACTTC. It yields the protein CSAKPGTSGILYEQYF.